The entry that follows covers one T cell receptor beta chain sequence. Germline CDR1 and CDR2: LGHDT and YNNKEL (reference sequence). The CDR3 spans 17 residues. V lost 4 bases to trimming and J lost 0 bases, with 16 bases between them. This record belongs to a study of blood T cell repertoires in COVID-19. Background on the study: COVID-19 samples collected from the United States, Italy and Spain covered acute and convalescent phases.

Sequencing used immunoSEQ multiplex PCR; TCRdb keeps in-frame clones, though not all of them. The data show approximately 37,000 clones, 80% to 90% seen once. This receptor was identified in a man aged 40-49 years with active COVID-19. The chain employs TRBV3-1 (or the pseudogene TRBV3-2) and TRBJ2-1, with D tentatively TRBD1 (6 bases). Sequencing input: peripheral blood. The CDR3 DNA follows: TGTGCCAGCAGCCCTCAGGGGCAGGTGAGCTCCTACAATGAGCAGTTCTTC. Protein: CASSPQGQVSSYNEQFF.